This TCR beta chain was retrieved from a study of blood T cell repertoires in COVID-19. Overall study context: From T cells, B-cell-depleted T cells, or PBMCs came the material, which was cDNA or gDNA.

The CDR3 covers 14 residues. Deletions cut 0 bases from V and 7 bases from J, with 9 bases between. Germline V gene sequence: CDR1 MNHNS, CDR2 SASEGT. Methods used by the authors: The assay estimated nucleated cells by amplifying reference gene primers. Measured with immunoSEQ multiplex PCR; TCRdb has only the in-frame clones, and not every one. V, J and clone size were drawn from that table, and D and trimming were deduced from the DNA. The table has over 45,000 clones, approximately 90% seen once. The sequenced material came from peripheral blood. This chain links TRBV6-1 with TRBJ1-4; no definite D call. This TCR derives from a man between 70 and 80 years old with acute or convalescent COVID-19. The CDR3 protein is CASSEAQRLEKLFF. As DNA, the CDR3 is TGTGCCAGCAGTGAAGCCCAGCGTCTTGAAAAACTGTTTTTT.